Given below is one T cell receptor beta chain in context. The data were obtained in a study of cytomegalovirus exposure and HLA in healthy donors. This CDR3 contains 15 residues. The primer mix had 60 Vbeta and 13 Jbeta primers. Assay used: immunoSEQ multiplex PCR; TCRdb lists only in-frame clones, some missing. Of roughly 130,000 clones listed, 70% to 85% are singletons. The chain is built from TRBV12-2 and TRBJ2-2; the table's TRBD1 call for D was not verified on the DNA. TRBV12-2 is given as a pseudogene. This sequence was found in a woman younger than 35 in good health and CMV-seropositive. The sequenced sample was PBMCs. CDR3 region: CASRAGTGHTGELFF. The CDR3 DNA reads TGTGCAAGTCGCGCCGGGACAGGACACACCGGGGAGCTGTTTTTT.